The clone carrying this TCR beta chain was seen only once. In the study's own analysis: Reference gene primer amplification in the assay estimated nucleated cell counts. Profiling relied on immunoSEQ multiplex PCR, and the TCRdb table lists in-frame clones only, not all of them. Clone size and V and J calls were adopted from that table, with D and trimming inferred from the DNA. This sample carries approximately 240,000 clones, roughly 85% of them seen once, and the ten largest clones take about 12%. This record belongs to a study of blood T cell repertoires in COVID-19. About the study: Samples representing acute and convalescent COVID-19 were sourced from the United States, Italy and Spain. T cells, B-cell-depleted T cells, or PBMCs supplied cDNA or gDNA.

Germline-derived CDR1 and CDR2 are LGHNA and YNFKEQ. CDR3 length: 14 residues. The junction had 7 bases not matched to a gene; V was cut back by 4 bases and J by 9 bases. The TCR was taken from a woman aged 18-29 years who had recovered from COVID-19. The J gene is TRBJ2-1, the V gene TRBV4-2, with 9 nucleotides matching TRBD2. The sequencing sample was made of peripheral blood. CDR3 protein: CASSPMGLAVEQFF. DNA of the CDR3: TGTGCCAGCAGCCCTATGGGACTAGCCGTTGAGCAGTTCTTC.